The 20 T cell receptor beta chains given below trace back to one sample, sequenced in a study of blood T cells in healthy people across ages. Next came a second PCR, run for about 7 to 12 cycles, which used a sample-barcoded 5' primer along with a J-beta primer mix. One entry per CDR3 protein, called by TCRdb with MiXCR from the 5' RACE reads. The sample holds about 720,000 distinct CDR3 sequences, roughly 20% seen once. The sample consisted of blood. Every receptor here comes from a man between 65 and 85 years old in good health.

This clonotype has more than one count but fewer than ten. The CDR3 DNA is TGTGCCACCAGTGATGTATTAGCGGGAGATGAGAATGAGCAGTTCTTC. Amino acids: CATSDVLAGDENEQFF. The chain has TRBV24-1 and TRBJ2-1; 9 bases align to TRBD2. CDR3 length equals 16 residues. J was trimmed by 7 bases and V by 3 bases; bases with no gene match: 9. Germline values: CDR1 KGHDR, CDR2 SFDVKD.

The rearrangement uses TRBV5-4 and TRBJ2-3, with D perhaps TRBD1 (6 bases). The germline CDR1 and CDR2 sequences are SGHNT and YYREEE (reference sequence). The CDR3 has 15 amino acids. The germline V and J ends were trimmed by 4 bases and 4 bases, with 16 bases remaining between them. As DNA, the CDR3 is TGTGCCAGCAGCGCCGCCAACCAGGGGTCAGATACGCAGTATTTT. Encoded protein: CASSAANQGSDTQYF.

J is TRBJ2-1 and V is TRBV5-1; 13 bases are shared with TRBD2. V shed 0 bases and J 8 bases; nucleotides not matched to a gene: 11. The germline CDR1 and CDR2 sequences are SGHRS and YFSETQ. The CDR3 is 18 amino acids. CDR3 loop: CASSLAPTSGRALDEQFF. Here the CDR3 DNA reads TGCGCCAGCAGCTTGGCCCCTACTAGCGGGAGGGCCCTCGATGAGCAGTTCTTC.

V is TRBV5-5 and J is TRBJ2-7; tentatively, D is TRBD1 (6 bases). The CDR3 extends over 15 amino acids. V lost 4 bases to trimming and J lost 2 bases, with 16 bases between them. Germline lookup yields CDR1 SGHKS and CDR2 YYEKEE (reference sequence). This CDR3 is CASSALQGGPYEQYF. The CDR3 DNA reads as TGTGCCAGCAGCGCCCTACAGGGTGGGCCCTACGAGCAGTACTTC.

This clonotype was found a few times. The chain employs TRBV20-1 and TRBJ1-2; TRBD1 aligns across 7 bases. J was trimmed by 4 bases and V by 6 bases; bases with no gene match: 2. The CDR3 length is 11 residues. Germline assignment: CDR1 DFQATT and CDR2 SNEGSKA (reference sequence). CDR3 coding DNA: TGCAGTGCGAGACAGGGCTATGGCTACACCTTC. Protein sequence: CSARQGYGYTF.

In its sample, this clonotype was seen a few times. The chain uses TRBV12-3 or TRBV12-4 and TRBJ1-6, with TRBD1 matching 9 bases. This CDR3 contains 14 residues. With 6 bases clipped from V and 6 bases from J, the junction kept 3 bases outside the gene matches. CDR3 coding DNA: TGTGCCAGCAGAGGACAGGGGATTAATTCACCCCTCCACTTT. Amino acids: CASRGQGINSPLHF.

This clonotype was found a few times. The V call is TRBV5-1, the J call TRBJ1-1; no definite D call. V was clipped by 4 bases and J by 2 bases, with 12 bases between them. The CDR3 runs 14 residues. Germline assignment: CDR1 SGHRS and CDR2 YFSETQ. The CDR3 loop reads CASSAGTENTEAFF. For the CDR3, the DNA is TGCGCCAGCAGCGCGGGAACCGAAAACACTGAAGCTTTCTTT.

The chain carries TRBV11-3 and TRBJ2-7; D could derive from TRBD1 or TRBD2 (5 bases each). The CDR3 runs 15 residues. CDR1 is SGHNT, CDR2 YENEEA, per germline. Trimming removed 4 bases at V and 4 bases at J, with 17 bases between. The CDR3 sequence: CASSSTRGKGYEQYV. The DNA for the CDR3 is TGTGCCAGCAGCTCTACCCGGGGCAAGGGATACGAGCAGTACGTC.

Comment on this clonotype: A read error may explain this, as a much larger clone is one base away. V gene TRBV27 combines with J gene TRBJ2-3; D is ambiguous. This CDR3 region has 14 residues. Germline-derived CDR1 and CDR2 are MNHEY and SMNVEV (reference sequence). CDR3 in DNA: TGTGCCAGCAGTTTGGCTAGATCCACAGATCCGCAGTATTTT. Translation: CASSLARSTDPQYF.

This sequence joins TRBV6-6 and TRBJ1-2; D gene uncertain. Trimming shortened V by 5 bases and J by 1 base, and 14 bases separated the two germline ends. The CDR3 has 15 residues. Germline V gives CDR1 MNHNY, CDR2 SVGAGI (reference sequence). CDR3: CASSDPGRSNYGYTF. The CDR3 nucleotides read TGTGCCAGCAGTGACCCGGGCAGGAGTAACTATGGCTACACCTTC.

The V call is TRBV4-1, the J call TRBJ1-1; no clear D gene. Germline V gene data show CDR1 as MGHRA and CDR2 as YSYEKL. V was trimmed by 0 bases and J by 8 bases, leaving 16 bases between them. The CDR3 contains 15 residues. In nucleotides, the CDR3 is TGCGCCAGCAGCCAAGATAACCGCCTAATGCCCGAAGCTTTCTTT. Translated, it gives CASSQDNRLMPEAFF.

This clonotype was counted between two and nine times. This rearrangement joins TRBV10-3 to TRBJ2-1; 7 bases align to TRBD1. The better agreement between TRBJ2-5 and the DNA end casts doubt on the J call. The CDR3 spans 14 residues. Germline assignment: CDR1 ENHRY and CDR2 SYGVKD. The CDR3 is CAISESQGTETQYF. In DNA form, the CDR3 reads TGTGCCATCAGTGAGTCACAGGGGACAGAGACCCAGTACTTC.

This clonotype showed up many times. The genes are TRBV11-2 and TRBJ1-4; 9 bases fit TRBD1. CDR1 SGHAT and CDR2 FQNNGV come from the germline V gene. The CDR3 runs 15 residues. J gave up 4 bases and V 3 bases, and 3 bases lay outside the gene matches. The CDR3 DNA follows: TGTGCCAGCAGCTTTGGGACAGGGATTAATGAAAAACTGTTTTTT. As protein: CASSFGTGINEKLFF.

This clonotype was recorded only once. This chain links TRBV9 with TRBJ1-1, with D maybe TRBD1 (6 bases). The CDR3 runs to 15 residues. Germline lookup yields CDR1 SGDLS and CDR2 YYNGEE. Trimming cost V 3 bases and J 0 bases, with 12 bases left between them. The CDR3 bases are TGTGCCAGCAGCGGACAGGTATCTCTGAACACTGAAGCTTTCTTT. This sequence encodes CASSGQVSLNTEAFF.

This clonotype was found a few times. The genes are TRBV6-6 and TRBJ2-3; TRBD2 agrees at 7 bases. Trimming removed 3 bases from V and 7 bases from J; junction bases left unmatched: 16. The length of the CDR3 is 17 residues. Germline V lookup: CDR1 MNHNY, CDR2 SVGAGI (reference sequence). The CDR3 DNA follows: TGTGCCAGCAGTTATTCTGGCGGGGAGGGAACAACGTATACGCAGTATTTT. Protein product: CASSYSGGEGTTYTQYF.

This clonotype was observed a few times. This chain's CDR3 is CSAGTSGTTDTQYF. CDR3 in DNA: TGCAGTGCTGGGACTAGCGGGACCACAGATACGCAGTATTTT. This rearrangement joins TRBV20-1 to TRBJ2-3; 13 bases fit TRBD2. The CDR3 consists of 14 residues. Germline CDR1 DFQATT, CDR2 SNEGSKA (reference sequence). V dropped 5 bases and J dropped 2; count of bases not matched to a gene: 1.

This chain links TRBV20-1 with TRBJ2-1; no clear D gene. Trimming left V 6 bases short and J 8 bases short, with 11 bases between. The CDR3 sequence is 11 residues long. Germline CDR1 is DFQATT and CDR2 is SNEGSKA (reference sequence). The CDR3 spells CSANLVHEQFF. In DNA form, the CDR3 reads TGCAGTGCCAATCTCGTCCATGAGCAGTTCTTC.

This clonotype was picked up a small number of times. CDR3 sequence (DNA): TGTGCCAGCAGCCTTAGGCCCCAGCATTTT. Translating gives CASSLRPQHF. The V and J genes are TRBV28 and TRBJ1-5; D ambiguous. The CDR3 sequence is 10 residues long. The germline gives CDR1 MDHEN, CDR2 SYDVKM. V was pared by 6 bases and J by 9 bases, with 6 bases between. Filled out from reference TRBV28 and TRBJ1-5, the complete variable domain reads DVKVTQSSRYLVKRTGEKVFLECVQDMDHENMFWYRQDPGLGLRLIYFSYDVKMKEKGDIPEGYSVSREKKERFSLILESASTNQTSMYLCASSLRPQHFGDGTRLSIL.

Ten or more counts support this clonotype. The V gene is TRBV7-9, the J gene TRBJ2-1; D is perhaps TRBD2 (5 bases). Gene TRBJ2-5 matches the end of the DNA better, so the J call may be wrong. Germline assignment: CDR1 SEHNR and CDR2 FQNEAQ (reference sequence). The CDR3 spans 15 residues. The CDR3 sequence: CASSLVGIGVETQYF. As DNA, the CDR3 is TGTGCCAGCAGCTTAGTGGGCATCGGGGTGGAGACCCAGTACTTC.

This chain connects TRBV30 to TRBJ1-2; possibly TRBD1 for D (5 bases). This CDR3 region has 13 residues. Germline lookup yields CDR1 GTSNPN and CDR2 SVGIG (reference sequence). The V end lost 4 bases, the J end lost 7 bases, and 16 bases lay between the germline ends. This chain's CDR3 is CAWNRERDCGYTF. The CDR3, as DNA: TGTGCCTGGAATAGGGAAAGGGACTGTGGCTACACCTTC.